This T cell receptor beta chain was recovered during a study of CD8 T cells in Susac syndrome. The RNA input was 0.5 to 1 ug, and it was reverse transcribed with random hexamers. TCR beta CDR3 was amplified by immunoSEQ multiplex PCR. This amplification extended across 54 Vbeta and 13 Jbeta segments. TCRdb reanalysed the immunoSEQ multiplex PCR reads using MiXCR and keeps one entry per CDR3 protein. The sample contains about 180,000 distinct CDR3 sequences, around 95% of which appear only once. TCR beta was sequenced from blood CD8+ and CD4+ T cells. TEMRA cells were FACS-enriched, while CD8+ and CD4+ T cells were negatively isolated. This clonotype has a single count. In germline, CDR1 is LNHDA, CDR2 SQIVND (reference sequence). The CDR3 loop spans 15 amino acids. V shed 5 bases and J shed 1 base, with 14 bases lying between them.

The chain carries TRBV19 and TRBJ1-1; D is uncertain. The source material was CD8+ T cells from PBMCs. The clonotype comes from a human donor with multiple sclerosis. The CDR3 region has the DNA TGTGCCAGTAGTGGGCCCCCCGGTGGGAACACTGAAGCTTTCTTT. Translated, it gives CASSGPPGGNTEAFF.